This TCR beta chain was retrieved from a study of T cell responses to AZD1222 COVID-19 vaccine. About the research overall: Second-dose schedules of about 4 or about 12 weeks were combined.

The data were produced by immunoSEQ multiplex PCR, yet TCRdb's version contains in-frame clones alone and is incomplete. In the table there are 85,000 to 110,000 clones, 80% to 90% of which are singletons. In germline, CDR1 is MNHEY, CDR2 SMNVEV (reference sequence). This CDR3 contains 12 residues. The study's findings and limits: Spike-specific TCR breadth and depth were elevated following two AZD1222 doses. Mapped onto spike, vaccine-associated CD4 TCRs spanned it and were dominant at 160-218 and 743-854.

This clone was found once. The antigen is undetermined. The junction departs from the called germline gene at one end, perhaps through a read error. The sequence was obtained from an adult in good health. V usage is TRBV27 and J usage is TRBJ2-3; no reliable D call. The input for sequencing was peripheral blood, taken on day 0 of AZD1222 vaccination. The DNA of the CDR3 is TGTGCCAGCCGTTTAAGCACAGATACGCAGTATTTT. It codes for CASRLSTDTQYF.